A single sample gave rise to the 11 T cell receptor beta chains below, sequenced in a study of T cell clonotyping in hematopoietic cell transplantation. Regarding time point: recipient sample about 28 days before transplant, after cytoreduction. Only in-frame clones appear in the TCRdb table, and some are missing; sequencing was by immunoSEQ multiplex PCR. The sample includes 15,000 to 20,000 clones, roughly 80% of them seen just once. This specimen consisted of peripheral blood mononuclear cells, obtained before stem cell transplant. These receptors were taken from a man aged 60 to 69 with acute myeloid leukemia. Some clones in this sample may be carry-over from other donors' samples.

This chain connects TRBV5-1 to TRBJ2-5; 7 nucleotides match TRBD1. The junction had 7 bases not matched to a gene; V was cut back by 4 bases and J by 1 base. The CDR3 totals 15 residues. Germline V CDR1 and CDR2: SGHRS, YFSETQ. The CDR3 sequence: CASSQTPGGQETQYF. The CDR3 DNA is TGCGCCAGCAGCCAGACTCCAGGGGGCCAAGAGACCCAGTACTTC.

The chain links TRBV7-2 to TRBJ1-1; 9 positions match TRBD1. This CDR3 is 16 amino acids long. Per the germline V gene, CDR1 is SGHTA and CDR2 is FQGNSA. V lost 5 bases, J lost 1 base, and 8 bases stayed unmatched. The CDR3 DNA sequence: TGTGCCAGCAGCCCAGGAGTGGGACAGGGGAACACTGAAGCTTTCTTT. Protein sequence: CASSPGVGQGNTEAFF.

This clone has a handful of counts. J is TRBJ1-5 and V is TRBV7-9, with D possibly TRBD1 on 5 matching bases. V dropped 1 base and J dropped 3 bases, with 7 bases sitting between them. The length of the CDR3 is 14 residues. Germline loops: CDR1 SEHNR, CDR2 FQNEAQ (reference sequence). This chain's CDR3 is CASSLGGVNQPQHF. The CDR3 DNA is TGTGCCAGCAGCTTAGGAGGGGTCAATCAGCCCCAGCATTTT.

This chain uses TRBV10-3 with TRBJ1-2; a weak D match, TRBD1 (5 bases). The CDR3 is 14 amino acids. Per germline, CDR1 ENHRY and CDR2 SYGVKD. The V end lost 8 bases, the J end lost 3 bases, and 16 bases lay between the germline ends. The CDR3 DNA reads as TGTGCCATCGGGGCGGGGGACCTCTACTATGGCTACACCTTC. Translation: CAIGAGDLYYGYTF.

CDR3 nucleotides: TGCAGCGTTTCATCGCAGCGGACTGAAGCTTTCTTT. Translating gives CSVSSQRTEAFF. The rearrangement links TRBV29-1 to TRBJ1-1, with D hard to call. V shed 5 bases and J shed 5 bases, with 12 bases lying between them. In germline, CDR1 is SQVTM, CDR2 ANQGSEA. This CDR3 contains 12 residues. Supplemented by reference TRBV29-1 and TRBJ1-1, the full variable domain reads SAVISQKPSRDICQRGTSLTIQCQVDSQVTMMFWYRQQPGQSLTLIATANQGSEATYESGFVIDKFPISRPNLTFSTLTVSNMSPEDSSIYLCSVSSQRTEAFFGQGTRLTVV.

The CDR3 DNA reads as TGTGCCAGCAGCGCGGGACTAGCGGGACCTTACGAGCAGTACTTC. It is translated as CASSAGLAGPYEQYF. The chain recombines TRBV9 with TRBJ2-7; 13 bases map to TRBD2. The CDR3 contains 15 residues. Germline-derived CDR1 and CDR2 are SGDLS and YYNGEE. The V gene end was trimmed by 3 bases and the J gene end by 4 bases; junction bases not matched to a gene: 4.

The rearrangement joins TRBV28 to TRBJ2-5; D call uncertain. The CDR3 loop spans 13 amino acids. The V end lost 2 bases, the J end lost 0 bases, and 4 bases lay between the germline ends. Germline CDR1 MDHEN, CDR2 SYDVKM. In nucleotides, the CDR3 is TGTGCCAGCAGTTTACTCGACCAAGAGACCCAGTACTTC. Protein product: CASSLLDQETQYF.

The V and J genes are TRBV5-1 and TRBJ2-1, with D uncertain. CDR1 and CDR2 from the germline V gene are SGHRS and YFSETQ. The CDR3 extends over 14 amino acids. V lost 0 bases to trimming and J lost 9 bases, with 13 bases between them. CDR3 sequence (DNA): TGCGCCAGCAGCTTGGGGAACACGCGGAGTGAGCAGTTCTTC. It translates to CASSLGNTRSEQFF.

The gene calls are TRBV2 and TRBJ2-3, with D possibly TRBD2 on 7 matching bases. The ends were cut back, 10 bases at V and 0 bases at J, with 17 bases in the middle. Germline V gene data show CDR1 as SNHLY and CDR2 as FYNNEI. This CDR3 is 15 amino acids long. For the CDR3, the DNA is TGTGCCACGGCGGGGGCCCCCTCTAGCACAGATACGCAGTATTTT. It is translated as CATAGAPSSTDTQYF.

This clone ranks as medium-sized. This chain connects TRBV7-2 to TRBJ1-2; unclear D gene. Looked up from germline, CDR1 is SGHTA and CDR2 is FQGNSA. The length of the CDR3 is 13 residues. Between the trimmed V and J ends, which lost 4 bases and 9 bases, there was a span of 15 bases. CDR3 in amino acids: CASSSPSLESYTF. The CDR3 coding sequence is TGTGCCAGCAGCTCGCCCTCCTTAGAGAGCTACACCTTC.

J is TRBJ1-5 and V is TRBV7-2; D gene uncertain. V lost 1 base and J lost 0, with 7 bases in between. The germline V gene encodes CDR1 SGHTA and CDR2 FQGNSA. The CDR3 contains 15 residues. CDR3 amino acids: CASSLESDSNQPQHF. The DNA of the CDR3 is TGTGCCAGCAGCTTAGAATCGGATAGCAATCAGCCCCAGCATTTT.